This paragraph reports one T cell receptor (beta chain). The antigen is unknown. The sequence runs out 3 residues before the end of the CDR3; the remainder is reconstructed from the germline J gene. The entry originates in a study of T cells in women clearing cervical HPV infection. TCRdb keeps only in-frame clones here, not all; method: immunoSEQ multiplex PCR. This sample's clone table lists under 50,000 clones. V lost 0 bases and J lost 4, with 7 bases in between. This CDR3 region has 13 residues. Germline V gives CDR1 SGHRS, CDR2 YFSETQ. Study observations and caveats: CIN3+ cases had significantly higher TCR repertoire richness than controls, but evenness did not differ.

This rearrangement joins TRBV5-1 to TRBJ1-2; D is possibly TRBD1 (5 bases). This clonotype was sampled from a woman between 18 and 75 years old with a cervical HPV16 infection that either progressed to CIN3+ or cleared (not recorded which). Material: blood buffy coat. CDR3 bases read: TGCGCCAGCAGCTTGGACAGGTTCTATGGC. Amino acid sequence: CASSLDRFYG. The whole CDR3 protein is CASSLDRFYGYTF.